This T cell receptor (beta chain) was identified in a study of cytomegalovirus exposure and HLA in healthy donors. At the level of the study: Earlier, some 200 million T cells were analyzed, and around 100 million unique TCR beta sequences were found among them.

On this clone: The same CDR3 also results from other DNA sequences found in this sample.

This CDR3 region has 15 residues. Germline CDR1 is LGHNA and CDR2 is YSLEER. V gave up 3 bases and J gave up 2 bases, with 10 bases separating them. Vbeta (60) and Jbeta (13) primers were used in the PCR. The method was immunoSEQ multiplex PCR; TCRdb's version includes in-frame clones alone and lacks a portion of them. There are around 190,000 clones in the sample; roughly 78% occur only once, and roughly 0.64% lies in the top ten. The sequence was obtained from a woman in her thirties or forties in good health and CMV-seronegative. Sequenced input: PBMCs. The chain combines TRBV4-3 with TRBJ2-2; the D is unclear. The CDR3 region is CASSQATRNTGELFF. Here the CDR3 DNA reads TGCGCCAGCAGCCAGGCGACTCGAAACACCGGGGAGCTGTTTTTT.